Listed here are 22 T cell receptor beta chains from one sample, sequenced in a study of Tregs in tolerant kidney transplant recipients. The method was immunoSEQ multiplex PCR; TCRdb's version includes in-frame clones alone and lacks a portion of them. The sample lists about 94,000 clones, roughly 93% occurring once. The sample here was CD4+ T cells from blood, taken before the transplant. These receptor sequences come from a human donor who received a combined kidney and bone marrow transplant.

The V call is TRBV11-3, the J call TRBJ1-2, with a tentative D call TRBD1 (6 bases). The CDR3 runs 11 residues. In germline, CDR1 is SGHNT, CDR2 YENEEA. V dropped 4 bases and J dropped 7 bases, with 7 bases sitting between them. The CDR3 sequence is CASSSGVGYTF. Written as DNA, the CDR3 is TGTGCCAGCAGCTCAGGGGTTGGCTACACCTTC.

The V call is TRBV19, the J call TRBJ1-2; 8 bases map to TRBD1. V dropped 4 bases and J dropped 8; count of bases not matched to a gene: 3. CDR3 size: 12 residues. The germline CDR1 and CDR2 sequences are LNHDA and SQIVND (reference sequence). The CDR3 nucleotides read TGTGCCAGTAGTACAGGGGGCGAAGGCTACACCTTC. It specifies CASSTGGEGYTF.

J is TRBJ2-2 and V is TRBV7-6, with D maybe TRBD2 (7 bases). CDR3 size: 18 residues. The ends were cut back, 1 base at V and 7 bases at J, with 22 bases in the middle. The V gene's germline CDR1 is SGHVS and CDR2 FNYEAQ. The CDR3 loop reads CASSLVFTGGAKIGELFF. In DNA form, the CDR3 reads TGTGCCAGCAGCTTAGTCTTTACGGGGGGCGCGAAGATCGGGGAGCTGTTTTTT. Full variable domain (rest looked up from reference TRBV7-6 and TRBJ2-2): GAGVSQSPRYKVTKRGQDVALRCDPISGHVSLYWYRQALGQGPEFLTYFNYEAQQDKSGLPNDRFSAERPEGSISTLTIQRTEQRDSAMYRCASSLVFTGGAKIGELFFGEGSRLTVL.

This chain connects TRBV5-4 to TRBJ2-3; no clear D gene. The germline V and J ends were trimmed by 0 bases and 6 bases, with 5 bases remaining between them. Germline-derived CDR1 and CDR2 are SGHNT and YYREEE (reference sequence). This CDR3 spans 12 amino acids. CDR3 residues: CASSLAADTQYF. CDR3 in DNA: TGTGCCAGCAGCTTGGCTGCGGATACGCAGTATTTT.

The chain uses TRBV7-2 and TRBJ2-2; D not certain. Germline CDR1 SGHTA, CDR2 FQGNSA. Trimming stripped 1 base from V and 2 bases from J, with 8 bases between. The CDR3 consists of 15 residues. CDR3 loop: CASSLGLLNTGELFF. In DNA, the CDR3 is TGTGCCAGCAGCTTAGGATTACTAAACACCGGGGAGCTGTTTTTT.

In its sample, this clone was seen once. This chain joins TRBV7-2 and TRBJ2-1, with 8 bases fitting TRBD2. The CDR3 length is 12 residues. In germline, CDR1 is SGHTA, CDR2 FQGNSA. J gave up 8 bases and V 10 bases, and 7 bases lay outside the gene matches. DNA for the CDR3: TGTGCCAACGGGGGGGGGATGTATGAGCAGTTCTTC. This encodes CANGGGMYEQFF.

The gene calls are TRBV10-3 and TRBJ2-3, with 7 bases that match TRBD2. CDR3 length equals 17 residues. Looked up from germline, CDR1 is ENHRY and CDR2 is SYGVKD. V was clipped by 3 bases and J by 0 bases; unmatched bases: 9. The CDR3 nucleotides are TGTGCCATCAGTGATACGAAAAGGGGACTAAGCACAGATACGCAGTATTTT. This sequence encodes CAISDTKRGLSTDTQYF.

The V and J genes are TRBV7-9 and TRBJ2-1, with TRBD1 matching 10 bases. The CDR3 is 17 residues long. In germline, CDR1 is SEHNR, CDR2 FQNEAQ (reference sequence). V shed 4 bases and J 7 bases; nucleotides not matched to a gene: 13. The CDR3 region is CASSYRTGGGYLNEQFF. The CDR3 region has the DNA TGTGCCAGCAGCTATAGGACAGGGGGAGGATATTTAAATGAGCAGTTCTTC.

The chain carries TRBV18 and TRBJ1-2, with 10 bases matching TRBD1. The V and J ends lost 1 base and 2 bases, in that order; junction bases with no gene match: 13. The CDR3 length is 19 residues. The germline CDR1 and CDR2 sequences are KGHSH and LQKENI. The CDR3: CASSPLRTGGELFNYGYTF. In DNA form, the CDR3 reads TGTGCCAGCTCACCACTAAGGACAGGGGGTGAACTATTCAACTATGGCTACACCTTC.

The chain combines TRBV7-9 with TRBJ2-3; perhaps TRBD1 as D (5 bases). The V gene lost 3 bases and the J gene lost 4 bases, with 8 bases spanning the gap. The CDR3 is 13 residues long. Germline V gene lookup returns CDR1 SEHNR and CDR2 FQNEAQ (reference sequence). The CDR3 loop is CASSLDIPDTQYF. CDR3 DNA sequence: TGTGCCAGCAGCTTGGACATTCCAGATACGCAGTATTTT.

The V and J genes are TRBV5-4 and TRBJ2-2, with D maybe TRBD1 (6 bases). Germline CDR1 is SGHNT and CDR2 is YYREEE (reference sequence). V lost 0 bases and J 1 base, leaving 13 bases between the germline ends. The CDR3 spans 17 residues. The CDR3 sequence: CASSLAWYRENTGELFF. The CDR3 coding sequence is TGTGCCAGCAGCTTGGCCTGGTACAGGGAGAACACCGGGGAGCTGTTTTTT.

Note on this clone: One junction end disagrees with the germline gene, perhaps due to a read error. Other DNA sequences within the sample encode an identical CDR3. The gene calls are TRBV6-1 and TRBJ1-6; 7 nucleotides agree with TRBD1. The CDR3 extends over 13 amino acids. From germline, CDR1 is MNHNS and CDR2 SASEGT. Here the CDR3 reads CASGTDYNSPLHF. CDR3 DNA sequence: TGTGCCAGCGGGACAGACTATAATTCCCCCCTCCACTTT.

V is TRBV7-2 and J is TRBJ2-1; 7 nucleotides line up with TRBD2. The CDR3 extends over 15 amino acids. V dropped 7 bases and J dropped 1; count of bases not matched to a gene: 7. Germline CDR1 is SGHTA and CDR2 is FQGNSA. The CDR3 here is CASNRGVSSYNEQFF. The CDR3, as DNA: TGTGCCAGCAACCGGGGGGTCAGTTCCTACAATGAGCAGTTCTTC.

The CDR3 region is CASSHYGLAAINEQFF. DNA for the CDR3: TGCGCCAGCAGCCATTACGGACTAGCGGCGATCAATGAGCAGTTCTTC. This chain uses TRBV4-1 with TRBJ2-1; the match to TRBD2 covers 10 bases. Per germline, CDR1 MGHRA and CDR2 YSYEKL. The CDR3 runs to 16 residues. V trimming: 3 bases; J trimming: 6 bases; junction bases outside the gene matches: 8.

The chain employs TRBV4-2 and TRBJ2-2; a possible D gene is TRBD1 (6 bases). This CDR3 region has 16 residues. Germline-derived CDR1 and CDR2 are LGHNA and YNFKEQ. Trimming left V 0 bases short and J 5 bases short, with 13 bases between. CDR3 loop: CASSQDGGYRTGELFF. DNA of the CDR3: TGTGCCAGCAGCCAAGATGGGGGCTATCGTACCGGGGAGCTGTTTTTT.

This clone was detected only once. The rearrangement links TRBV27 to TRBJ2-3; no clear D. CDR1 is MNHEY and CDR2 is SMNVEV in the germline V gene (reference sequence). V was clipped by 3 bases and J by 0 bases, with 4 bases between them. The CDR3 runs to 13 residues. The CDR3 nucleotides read TGTGCCAGCAGTTTCCTTAGCACAGATACGCAGTATTTT. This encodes CASSFLSTDTQYF.

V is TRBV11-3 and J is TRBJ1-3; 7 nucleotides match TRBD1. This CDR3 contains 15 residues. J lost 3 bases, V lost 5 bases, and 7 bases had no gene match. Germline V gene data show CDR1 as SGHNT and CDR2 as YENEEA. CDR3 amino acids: CASSQRQGSGNTIYF. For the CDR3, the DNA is TGTGCCAGCAGCCAAAGACAGGGCAGTGGAAACACCATATATTTT. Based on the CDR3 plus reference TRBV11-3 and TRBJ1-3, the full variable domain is EAGVVQSPRYKIIEKKQPVAFWCNPISGHNTLYWYLQNLGQGPELLIRYENEEAVDDSQLPKDRFSAERLKGVDSTLKIQPAELGDSAVYLCASSQRQGSGNTIYFGEGSWLTVV.

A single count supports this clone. The CDR3 is CVRSLGLGRVDYTF. The CDR3, as DNA: TGTGTCAGAAGCTTAGGGTTGGGGCGAGTTGACTACACCTTC. The chain joins TRBV7-5 to TRBJ1-2; the table gives TRBD1 as D, unverified against the DNA. TRBV7-5 is marked as a pseudogene. CDR3 length: 14 amino acids.

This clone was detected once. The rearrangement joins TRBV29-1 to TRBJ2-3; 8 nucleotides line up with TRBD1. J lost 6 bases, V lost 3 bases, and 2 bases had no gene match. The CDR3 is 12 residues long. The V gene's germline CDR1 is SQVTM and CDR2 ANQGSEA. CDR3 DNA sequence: TGCAGCGTTGACAGGGGGCAGGATACGCAGTATTTT. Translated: CSVDRGQDTQYF.

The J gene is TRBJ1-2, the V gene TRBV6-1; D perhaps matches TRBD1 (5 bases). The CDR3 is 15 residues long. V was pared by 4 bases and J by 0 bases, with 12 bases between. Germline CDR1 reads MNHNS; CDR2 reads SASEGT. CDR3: CASSGLTVANYGYTF. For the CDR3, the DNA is TGTGCCAGCAGTGGTTTGACAGTGGCTAACTATGGCTACACCTTC.

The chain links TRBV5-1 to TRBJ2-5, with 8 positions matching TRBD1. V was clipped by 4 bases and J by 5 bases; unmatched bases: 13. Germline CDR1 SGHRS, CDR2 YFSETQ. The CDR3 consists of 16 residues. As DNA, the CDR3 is TGCGCCAGCAGCCTCTTGGGACAGGCCGTCTGGGAGACCCAGTACTTC. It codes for CASSLLGQAVWETQYF.

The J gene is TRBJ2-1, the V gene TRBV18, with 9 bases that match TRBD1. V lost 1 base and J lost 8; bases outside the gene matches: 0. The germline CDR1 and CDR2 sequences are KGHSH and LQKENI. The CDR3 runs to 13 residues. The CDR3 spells CASSPRDRDEQFF. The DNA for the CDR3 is TGTGCCAGCTCACCACGGGACAGGGATGAGCAGTTCTTC.